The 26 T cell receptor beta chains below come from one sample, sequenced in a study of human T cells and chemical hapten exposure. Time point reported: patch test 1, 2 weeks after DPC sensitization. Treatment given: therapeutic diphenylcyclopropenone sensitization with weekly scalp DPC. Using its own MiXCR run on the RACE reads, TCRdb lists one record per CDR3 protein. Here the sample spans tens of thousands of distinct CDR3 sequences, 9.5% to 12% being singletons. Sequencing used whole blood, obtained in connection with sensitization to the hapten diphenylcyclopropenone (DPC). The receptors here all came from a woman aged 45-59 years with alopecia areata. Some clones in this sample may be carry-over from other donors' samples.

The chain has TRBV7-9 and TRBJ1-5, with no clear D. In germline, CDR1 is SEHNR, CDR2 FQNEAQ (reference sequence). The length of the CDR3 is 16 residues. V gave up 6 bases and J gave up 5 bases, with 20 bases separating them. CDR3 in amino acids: CASSPTGGTLYQPQHF. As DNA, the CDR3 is TGTGCCAGCAGTCCGACCGGCGGAACTCTATATCAGCCCCAGCATTTT.

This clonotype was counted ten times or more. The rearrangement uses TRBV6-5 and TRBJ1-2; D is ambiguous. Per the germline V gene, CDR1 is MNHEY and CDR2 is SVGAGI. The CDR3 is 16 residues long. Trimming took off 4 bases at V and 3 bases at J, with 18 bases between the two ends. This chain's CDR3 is CASSSLNRPKDYGYTF. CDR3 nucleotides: TGTGCCAGCAGTTCCCTAAACCGACCCAAGGACTATGGCTACACCTTC.

The CDR3 is CASNPTAGTDTQYF. The CDR3 DNA is TGCGCCAGCAACCCGACCGCGGGCACAGATACGCAGTATTTT. The rearrangement uses TRBV5-1 and TRBJ2-3; no definite D call. The CDR3 is made up of 14 amino acids. The V end lost 6 bases, the J end lost 1 base, and 12 bases lay between the germline ends. Looked up from germline, CDR1 is SGHRS and CDR2 is YFSETQ.

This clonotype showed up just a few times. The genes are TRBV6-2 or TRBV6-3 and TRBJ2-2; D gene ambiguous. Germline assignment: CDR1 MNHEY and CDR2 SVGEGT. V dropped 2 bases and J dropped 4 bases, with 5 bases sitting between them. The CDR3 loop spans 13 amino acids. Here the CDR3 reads CASSYTGTGELFF. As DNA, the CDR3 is TGTGCCAGCAGTTACACGGGCACCGGGGAGCTGTTTTTT.

The CDR3 region is CASAAGETNWDTQYF. The CDR3 coding sequence is TGTGCCAGCGCTGCCGGGGAAACTAACTGGGATACGCAGTATTTT. The rearrangement joins TRBV6-5 to TRBJ2-3; D is perhaps TRBD2 (5 bases). Germline assignment: CDR1 MNHEY and CDR2 SVGAGI. CDR3 length equals 15 residues. V was shortened by 8 bases and J by 6 bases, with 21 bases between the two germline ends.

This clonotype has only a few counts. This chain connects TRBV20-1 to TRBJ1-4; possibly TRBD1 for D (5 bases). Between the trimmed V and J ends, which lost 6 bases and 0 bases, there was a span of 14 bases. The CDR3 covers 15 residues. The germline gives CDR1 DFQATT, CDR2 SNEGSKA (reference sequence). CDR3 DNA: TGCAGTGCGTACCCGGGGCGGGCAACTAATGAAAAACTGTTTTTT. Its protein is CSAYPGRATNEKLFF.

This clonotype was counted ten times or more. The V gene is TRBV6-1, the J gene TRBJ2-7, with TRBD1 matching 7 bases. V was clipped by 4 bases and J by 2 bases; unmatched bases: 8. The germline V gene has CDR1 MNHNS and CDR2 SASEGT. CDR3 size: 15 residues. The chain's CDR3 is CASSGPGTATYEQYF. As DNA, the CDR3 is TGTGCCAGCAGTGGCCCCGGGACAGCTACCTACGAGCAGTACTTC.

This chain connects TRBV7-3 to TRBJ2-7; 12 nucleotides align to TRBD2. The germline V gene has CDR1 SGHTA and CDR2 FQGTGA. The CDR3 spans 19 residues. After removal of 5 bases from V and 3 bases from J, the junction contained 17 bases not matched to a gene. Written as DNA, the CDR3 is TGTGCCAGCAGCCCCCGCCCCCCTAGCGGGAGGGCTCTGAGCTACGAGCAGTACTTC. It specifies CASSPRPPSGRALSYEQYF.

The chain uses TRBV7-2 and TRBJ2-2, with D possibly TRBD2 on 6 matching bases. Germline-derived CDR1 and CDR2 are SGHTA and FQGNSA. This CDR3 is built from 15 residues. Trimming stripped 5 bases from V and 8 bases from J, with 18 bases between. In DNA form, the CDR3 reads TGTGCCAGCAGCCCCTCTTACGGGACTGCGGGGGAGCTGTTTTTT. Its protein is CASSPSYGTAGELFF.

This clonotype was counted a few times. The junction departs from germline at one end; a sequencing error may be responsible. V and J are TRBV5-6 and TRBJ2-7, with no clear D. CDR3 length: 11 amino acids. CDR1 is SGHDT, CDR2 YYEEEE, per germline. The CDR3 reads CASRPADHLRF. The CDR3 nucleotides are TGTGCCAGCAGGCCGGCGGACCACTTGAGGTTC.

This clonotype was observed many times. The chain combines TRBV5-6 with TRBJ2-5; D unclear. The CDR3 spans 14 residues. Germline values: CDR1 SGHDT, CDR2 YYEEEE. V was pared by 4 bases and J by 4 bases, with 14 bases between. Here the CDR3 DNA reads TGTGCCAGCAGCCCAGACTTGTCCGGAGAGACCCAGTACTTC. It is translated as CASSPDLSGETQYF.

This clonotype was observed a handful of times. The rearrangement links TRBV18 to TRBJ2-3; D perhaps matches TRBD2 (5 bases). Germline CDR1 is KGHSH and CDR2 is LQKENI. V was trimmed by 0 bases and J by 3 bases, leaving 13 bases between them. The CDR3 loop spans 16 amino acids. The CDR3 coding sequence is TGTGCCAGCTCACCACCAAGAACTAGATTAACAGATACGCAGTATTTT. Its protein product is CASSPPRTRLTDTQYF.

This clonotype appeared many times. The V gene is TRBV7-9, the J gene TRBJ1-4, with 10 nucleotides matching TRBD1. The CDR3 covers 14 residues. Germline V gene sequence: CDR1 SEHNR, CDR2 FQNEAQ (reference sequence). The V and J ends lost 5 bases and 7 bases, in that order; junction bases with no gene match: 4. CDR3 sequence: CASSPGTGVEKLFF. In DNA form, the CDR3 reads TGTGCCAGCAGCCCCGGGACAGGGGTTGAAAAACTGTTTTTT.

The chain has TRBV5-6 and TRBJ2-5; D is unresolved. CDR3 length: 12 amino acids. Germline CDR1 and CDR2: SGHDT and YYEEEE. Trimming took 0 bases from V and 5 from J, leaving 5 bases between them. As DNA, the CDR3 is TGTGCCAGCAGCTTGGCCCTCGAGACCCAGTACTTC. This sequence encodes CASSLALETQYF.

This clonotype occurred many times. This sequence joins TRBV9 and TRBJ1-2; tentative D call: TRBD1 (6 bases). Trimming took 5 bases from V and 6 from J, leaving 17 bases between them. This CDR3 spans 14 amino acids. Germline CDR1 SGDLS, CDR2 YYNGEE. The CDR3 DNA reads TGTGCCAGCAGGGCGAAAGACAGGTCGGATGGCTACACCTTC. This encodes CASRAKDRSDGYTF.

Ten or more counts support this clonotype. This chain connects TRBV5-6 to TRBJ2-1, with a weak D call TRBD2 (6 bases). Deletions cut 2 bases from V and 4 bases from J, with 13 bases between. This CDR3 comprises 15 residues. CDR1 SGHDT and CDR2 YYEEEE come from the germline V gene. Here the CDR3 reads CASSFPGGGYNEQFF. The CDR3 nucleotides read TGTGCCAGCAGCTTTCCGGGTGGAGGGTACAATGAGCAGTTCTTC.

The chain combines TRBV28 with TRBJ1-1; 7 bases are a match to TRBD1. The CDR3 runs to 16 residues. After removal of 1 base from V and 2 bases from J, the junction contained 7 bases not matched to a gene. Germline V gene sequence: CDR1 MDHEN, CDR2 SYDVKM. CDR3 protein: CASSLFGQGVNTEAFF. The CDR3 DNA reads TGTGCCAGCAGTTTATTCGGCCAGGGGGTAAACACTGAAGCTTTCTTT.

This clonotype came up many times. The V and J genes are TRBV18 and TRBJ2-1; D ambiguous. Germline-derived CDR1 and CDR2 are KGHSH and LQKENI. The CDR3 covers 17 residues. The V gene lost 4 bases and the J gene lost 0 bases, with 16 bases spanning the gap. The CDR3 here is CASSQRPQADSYNEQFF. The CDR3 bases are TGTGCCAGCTCACAACGGCCCCAGGCCGACTCCTACAATGAGCAGTTCTTC.

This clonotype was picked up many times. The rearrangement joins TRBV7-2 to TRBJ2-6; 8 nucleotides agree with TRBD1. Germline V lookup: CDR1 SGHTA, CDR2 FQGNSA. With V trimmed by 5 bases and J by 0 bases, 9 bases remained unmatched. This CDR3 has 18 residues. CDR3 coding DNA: TGTGCCAGCAGCCTGATGACAGGGGTCAGCTCTGGGGCCAACGTCCTGACTTTC. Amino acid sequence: CASSLMTGVSSGANVLTF.

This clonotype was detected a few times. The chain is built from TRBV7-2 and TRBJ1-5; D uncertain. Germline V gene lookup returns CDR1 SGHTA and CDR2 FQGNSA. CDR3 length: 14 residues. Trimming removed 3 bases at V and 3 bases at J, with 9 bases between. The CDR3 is CASSFSSLNQPQHF. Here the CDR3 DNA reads TGTGCCAGCAGCTTCAGCAGTCTCAATCAGCCCCAGCATTTT.

CDR3 sequence: CASSFLGGELFF. CDR3 coding DNA: TGTGCCAGCAGTTTTCTGGGCGGGGAGCTGTTTTTT. The rearrangement uses TRBV28 and TRBJ2-2; D is undetermined. Trimming stripped 3 bases from V and 7 bases from J, with 6 bases between. This CDR3 has 12 residues. CDR1 is MDHEN and CDR2 is SYDVKM in the germline V gene.

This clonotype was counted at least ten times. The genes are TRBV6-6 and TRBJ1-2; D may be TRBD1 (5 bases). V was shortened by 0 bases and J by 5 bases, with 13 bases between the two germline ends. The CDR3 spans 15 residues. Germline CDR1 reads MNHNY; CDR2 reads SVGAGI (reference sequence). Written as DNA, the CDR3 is TGTGCCAGCAGTTACTCGAGTCCGGGGGAGTATGGCTACACCTTC. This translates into CASSYSSPGEYGYTF.

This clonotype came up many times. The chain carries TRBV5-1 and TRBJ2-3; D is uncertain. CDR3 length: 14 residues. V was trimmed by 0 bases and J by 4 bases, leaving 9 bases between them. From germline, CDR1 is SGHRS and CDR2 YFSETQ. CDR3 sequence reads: CASSLVPAPDTQYF. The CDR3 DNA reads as TGCGCCAGCAGCTTGGTACCGGCACCAGATACGCAGTATTTT.

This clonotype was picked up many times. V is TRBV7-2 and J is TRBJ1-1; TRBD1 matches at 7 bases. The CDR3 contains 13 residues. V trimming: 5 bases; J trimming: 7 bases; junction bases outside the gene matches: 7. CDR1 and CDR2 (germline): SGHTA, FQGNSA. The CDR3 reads CASSPQQGLEAFF. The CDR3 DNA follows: TGTGCCAGCAGCCCACAACAGGGGCTTGAAGCTTTCTTT.

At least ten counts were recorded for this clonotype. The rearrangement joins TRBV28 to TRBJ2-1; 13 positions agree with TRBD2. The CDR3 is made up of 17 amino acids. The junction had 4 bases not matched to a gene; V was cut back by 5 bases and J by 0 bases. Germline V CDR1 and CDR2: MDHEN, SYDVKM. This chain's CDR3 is CASSPGLAGDSYNEQFF. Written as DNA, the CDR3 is TGTGCCAGCAGTCCAGGACTAGCGGGAGACTCCTACAATGAGCAGTTCTTC.

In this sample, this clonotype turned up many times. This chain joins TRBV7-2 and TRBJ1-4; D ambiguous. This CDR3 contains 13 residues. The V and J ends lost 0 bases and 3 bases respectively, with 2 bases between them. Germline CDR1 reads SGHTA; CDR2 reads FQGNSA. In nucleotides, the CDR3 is TGTGCCAGCAGCTTAGCCCCTAATGAAAAACTGTTTTTT. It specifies CASSLAPNEKLFF.